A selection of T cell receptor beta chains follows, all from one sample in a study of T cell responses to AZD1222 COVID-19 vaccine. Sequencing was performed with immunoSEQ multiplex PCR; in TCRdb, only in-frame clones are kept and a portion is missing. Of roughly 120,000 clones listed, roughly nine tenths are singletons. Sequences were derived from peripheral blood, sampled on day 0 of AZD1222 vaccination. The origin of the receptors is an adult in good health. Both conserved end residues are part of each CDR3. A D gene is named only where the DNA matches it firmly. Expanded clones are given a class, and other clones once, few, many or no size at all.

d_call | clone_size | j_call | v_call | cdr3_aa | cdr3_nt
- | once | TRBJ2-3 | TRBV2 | CATQRGGNTDTQYF | TGTGCCACCCAACGCGGGGGCAACACAGATACGCAGTATTTT
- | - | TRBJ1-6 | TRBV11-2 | CASSAPRGSLHF | TGTGCCAGCAGCGCTCCTCGGGGTTCCCTCCACTTT
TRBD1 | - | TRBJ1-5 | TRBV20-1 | CSAQGVQPQHF | TGCAGTGCTCAGGGGGTTCAGCCCCAGCATTTT
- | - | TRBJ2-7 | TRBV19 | CASSIVARAPIYYEQYF | TGTGCCAGTAGTATAGTGGCACGGGCCCCGATATATTACGAGCAGTACTTC
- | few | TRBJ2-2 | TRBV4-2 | CASSPTPGANTGELFF | TGTGCCAGCAGCCCGACCCCCGGGGCAAACACCGGGGAGCTGTTTTTT
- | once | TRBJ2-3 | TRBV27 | CASSPGPEWDTDTQYF | TGTGCCAGCAGTCCAGGACCAGAGTGGGACACAGATACGCAGTATTTT
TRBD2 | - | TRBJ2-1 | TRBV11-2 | CASSPSGGGRLYEQFF | TGTGCCAGCAGCCCCTCTGGGGGCGGGAGGCTATATGAGCAGTTCTTC
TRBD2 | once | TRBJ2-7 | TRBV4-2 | CASSQDIAGGRIEQYF | TGTGCCAGCAGCCAAGACATAGCGGGAGGACGTATCGAGCAGTACTTC
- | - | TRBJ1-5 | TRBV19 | CASSISGRINQPQHF | TGTGCCAGTAGTATATCGGGACGAATCAATCAGCCCCAGCATTTT
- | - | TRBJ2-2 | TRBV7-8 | CASSLARTETGELFF | TGTGCCAGCAGCTTAGCGCGGACCGAAACCGGGGAGCTGTTTTTT
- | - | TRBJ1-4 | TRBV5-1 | CASTPDARGEKLFF | TGCGCCAGCACCCCGGACGCACGGGGAGAAAAACTGTTTTTT
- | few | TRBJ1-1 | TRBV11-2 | CASSSTGPRNTEAFF | TGTGCCAGCAGCTCAACGGGACCGAGGAACACTGAAGCTTTCTTT
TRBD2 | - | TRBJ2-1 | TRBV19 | CASSLRPSGSSYNEQFF | TGTGCCAGTAGTCTACGACCTAGCGGGAGCTCCTACAATGAGCAGTTCTTC
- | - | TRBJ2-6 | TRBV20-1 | CSASPPGLVLTF | TGCAGTGCAAGTCCCCCAGGACTCGTCCTGACTTTC
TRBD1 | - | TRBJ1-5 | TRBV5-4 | CASSLGGTGGVNQPQHF | TGTGCCAGCAGCTTAGGTGGGACAGGGGGCGTCAATCAGCCCCAGCATTTT
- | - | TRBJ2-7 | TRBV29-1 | CSVGEGNSYEQYF | TGCAGCGTTGGAGAAGGGAACTCCTACGAGCAGTACTTC